The sequence of this T cell receptor (beta chain) was determined in a study of T-cell reconstitution after alpha-beta-depleted transplantation in children. A library of TCRbeta sequences, prepared with unique molecular identifiers, was generated. TCRdb re-called the PCR reads with MiXCR, one entry per CDR3 protein. This table holds about 640,000 distinct CDR3 sequences, roughly 15% found once. The CDR3 totals 18 residues. Trimming cost V 2 bases and J 2 bases; bases outside gene matches: 11. The germline CDR1 and CDR2 sequences are SGHNT and YYREEE (reference sequence). This clonotype was counted only a few times.

Sequenced here: PBMCs from the stem cell graft donor, sampled from the stem cell graft. This chain uses TRBV5-4 with TRBJ2-1; 9 nucleotides line up with TRBD1. This clonotype was obtained from a human donor who donated a stem cell graft to a child with acute myeloid leukemia. The CDR3 DNA reads as TGTGCCAGCAGCTTTTCCCGGGACAGGGTATATACCTACAATGAGCAGTTCTTC. Translated, it gives CASSFSRDRVYTYNEQFF.